The rows below give T cell receptor beta chains drawn from one sample of a study of cytomegalovirus exposure and HLA in healthy donors. TCRdb's copy holds only in-frame clones and misses some; the assay was immunoSEQ multiplex PCR. The table lists approximately 170,000 clones, around four fifths of them singletons. The material sequenced was PBMCs. Receptor source: a female donor in good health and CMV-seronegative. The CDR3 runs from the conserved cysteine through the conserved F or W. Each record gives: CDR3 length, clone size, V gene, D gene, J gene, CDR3 DNA, CDR3 protein. The D gene is left open where the match is weak. Only some rows state a clone size, as once, few, many or a class for expanded clones.

13	-	TRBV7-2	-	TRBJ2-7	TGTGCCAGCAGCCGAGGATCTTTCTACGAGCAGTACTTC	CASSRGSFYEQYF
13	-	TRBV29-1	-	TRBJ1-3	TGCAGCGTTGCTCCAGCTTCGGGGAACACCATATATTTT	CSVAPASGNTIYF
13	once	TRBV5-3	-	TRBJ2-7	TGTGCCAGGGAGTTGGGAGGAGGTGGTGAGCAGTACTTC	CARELGGGGEQYF
13	-	TRBV2	-	TRBJ1-1	TGTGCCAGCGGAAGACACATGAACACTGAAGCTTTCTTT	CASGRHMNTEAFF
14	-	TRBV5-1	TRBD2	TRBJ2-4	TGCGCCAGCAGCTTGGATAGCGGGGGGGCCCTTCAGTACTTC	CASSLDSGGALQYF
17	-	TRBV7-2	-	TRBJ2-3	TGTGCCAGCAGCCTCTTTTCCCCCGGGGTGGGGAAAGATACGCAGTATTTT	CASSLFSPGVGKDTQYF
14	-	TRBV11-1	TRBD1	TRBJ2-7	TGTGCCAGCAGCCCGGGACAGGAGGCCTACGAGCAGTACTTC	CASSPGQEAYEQYF
15	-	TRBV9	TRBD1	TRBJ2-5	TGTGCCAGCAGCGTATGGGGACAGGGTTCGGAGACCCAGTACTTC	CASSVWGQGSETQYF
15	-	TRBV6-6	TRBD2	TRBJ2-7	TGTGCCAGCAGTTCTGAGGCGGGAGGATCCTACGAGCAGTACTTC	CASSSEAGGSYEQYF
16	-	TRBV7-8	-	TRBJ2-2	TGTGCCAGCAGCTTAGCCACCGGGGGGAACACCGGGGAGCTGTTTTTT	CASSLATGGNTGELFF
15	-	TRBV28	-	TRBJ1-2	TGTGCCAGCAGTTTAAATGTCCAGGTTAACTATGGCTACACCTTC	CASSLNVQVNYGYTF
13	-	TRBV6-1	TRBD1	TRBJ1-2	TGTGCCAGCAGTGAGACAGGGGACTATGGCTACACCTTC	CASSETGDYGYTF
15	few	TRBV28	TRBD1	TRBJ1-5	TGTGCCAGCAGTTTCCGTCGACAGGGGAGTCAGCCCCAGCATTTT	CASSFRRQGSQPQHF
14	-	TRBV11-1	-	TRBJ2-3	TGTGCCAGCAGCTTTTCTATAGACACAGATACGCAGTATTTT	CASSFSIDTDTQYF
16	-	TRBV5-4	-	TRBJ1-2	TGTGCCAGCAGTCTTGGGGCGGGCAGGGGTAACGATGGCTACACCTTC	CASSLGAGRGNDGYTF
13	-	TRBV5-4	TRBD2	TRBJ2-1	TGTGCCAGCAGCTTTCTAGCGGGAAATGAGCAGTTCTTC	CASSFLAGNEQFF
13	once	TRBV29-1	TRBD1	TRBJ1-3	TGCAGCGTTGGAGACAGGGCTGGAAACACCATATATTTT	CSVGDRAGNTIYF
15	-	TRBV2	-	TRBJ2-7	TGTGCCAGCAGGGGGGGTGGGGGGAACTCCTACGAGCAGTACTTC	CASRGGGGNSYEQYF
17	-	TRBV28	-	TRBJ1-1	TGTGCCAGCAGTTTAGTCTCGGGAGGACAGTGGGTCTTTGAAGCTTTCTTT	CASSLVSGGQWVFEAFF
15	few	TRBV11-2	TRBD1	TRBJ1-2	TGTGCCAGCAGCCCGTTACAGGGGTCCTACTATGGCTACACCTTC	CASSPLQGSYYGYTF
15	-	TRBV10-3	TRBD2	TRBJ2-3	TGTGCCATCGGTGCAGCGGGGGGGCATGGAGATACGCAGTATTTT	CAIGAAGGHGDTQYF
16	-	TRBV5-1	TRBD1	TRBJ1-2	TGCGCCAGCAGCTTGGAAAGGGCAGGGGGGATCTATGGCTACACCTTC	CASSLERAGGIYGYTF
14	-	TRBV5-1	TRBD1	TRBJ1-4	TGCGCCAGCAGCGCAGGGACAGGGTCTGAAAAACTGTTTTTT	CASSAGTGSEKLFF
15	-	TRBV6-5	TRBD2	TRBJ2-5	TGTGCCAGCAGTTACTCAGGACTAGGGAGGGAGACCCAGTACTTC	CASSYSGLGRETQYF
17	-	TRBV30	-	TRBJ2-2	TGTGCCTGGAGTGTTCGGGGCCAGGGGACGAACACCGGGGAGCTGTTTTTT	CAWSVRGQGTNTGELFF
14	few	TRBV6-5	-	TRBJ1-4	TGTGCCAGCAGTTACTCGTTCGAGGATGAAAAACTGTTTTTT	CASSYSFEDEKLFF
13	-	TRBV11-2	-	TRBJ1-6	TGTGCCAGCAGCCTGCAAACATGGTCACCCCTCCACTTT	CASSLQTWSPLHF
15	-	TRBV25-1	TRBD2	TRBJ2-1	TGTGCCAGCAGTGGATCTAGCGGGAATAGCGATGAGCAGTTCTTC	CASSGSSGNSDEQFF
14	-	TRBV27	TRBD1	TRBJ2-7	TGTGCCAGCAGTTTAGCAGGGGGCTCCTCCGAGCAGTACTTC	CASSLAGGSSEQYF
12	-	TRBV10-3	-	TRBJ2-7	TGTGCCATCAAGGGGGTCTCCTACGAGCAGTACTTC	CAIKGVSYEQYF
15	-	TRBV19	TRBD1	TRBJ1-1	TGTGCCAGTAGCGCGCCCGGGACAGGGAACACTGAAGCTTTCTTT	CASSAPGTGNTEAFF
15	-	TRBV5-1	TRBD1	TRBJ1-6	TGCGCCAGCAGCCTCCGACAGGGAGGCGAATCACCCCTCCACTTT	CASSLRQGGESPLHF
15	-	TRBV28	-	TRBJ1-5	TGTGCCAGCAGCCCCAACCGGGGAGGCAATCAGCCCCAGCATTTT	CASSPNRGGNQPQHF
14	-	TRBV19	TRBD2	TRBJ2-3	TGTGCCAGTAGCTCAGCGGGGGGTCCAGATACGCAGTATTTT	CASSSAGGPDTQYF
15	-	TRBV7-2	TRBD1	TRBJ2-7	TGTGCCAGCAGCTCCGGGACAGGGGGCGCCTACGAGCAGTACTTC	CASSSGTGGAYEQYF
17	-	TRBV15	-	TRBJ1-3	TGTGCCACCAGCTTTAAAATAGACATACACTCTGGAAACACCATATATTTT	CATSFKIDIHSGNTIYF
12	-	TRBV30	TRBD2	TRBJ2-7	TGTGCCACAGGACTAGCGGGAGGACGCCAGTACTTC	CATGLAGGRQYF
16	-	TRBV12-5	TRBD2	TRBJ2-3	TGTGCTAGTGGTTTGGGACTAGCGGGGGGTACAGATACGCAGTATTTT	CASGLGLAGGTDTQYF
15	once	TRBV15	-	TRBJ1-1	TGTGCCACCAGCAGAGATCAGGGCATGAACACTGAAGCTTTCTTT	CATSRDQGMNTEAFF
15	-	TRBV4-3	TRBD2	TRBJ2-7	TGCGCCAGCAGCACGGGGACTAGCGGGGGTTACGAGCAGTACTTC	CASSTGTSGGYEQYF
15	few	TRBV9	TRBD1	TRBJ2-7	TGTGCCAGCAGCGTAGGGTGGGACAGAGTCTACGAGCAGTACTTC	CASSVGWDRVYEQYF
16	-	TRBV7-9	-	TRBJ1-1	TGTTCCAGCAGCGCCTCCGGGACAAGCATGAACACTGAAGCTTTCTTT	CSSSASGTSMNTEAFF
15	few	TRBV30	-	TRBJ2-1	TGTGCCTGGAGCCAAATTGGGACACGCTACAATGAGCAGTTCTTC	CAWSQIGTRYNEQFF
14	-	TRBV11-2	-	TRBJ2-7	TGTGCCAGCAGCTTGGGCAGTGTGTCCTACGAGCAGTACTTC	CASSLGSVSYEQYF
15	-	TRBV27	-	TRBJ2-3	TGTGCCAGCAGTTCCCCGGGGGTCCCTCGGGATACGCAGTATTTT	CASSSPGVPRDTQYF
16	-	TRBV9	-	TRBJ2-4	TGTGCCAGCAGTAAAAACAGGGGGACAGCGGGGAACATTCAGTACTTC	CASSKNRGTAGNIQYF
14	-	TRBV6-1	-	TRBJ1-5	TGTGCCAGCAGTGAGGGGGCAGGAAATCAGCCCCAGCATTTT	CASSEGAGNQPQHF
14	-	TRBV14	-	TRBJ1-6	TGTGCCAGCAGCCAAATTTTAACAGAATCACCCCTCCACTTT	CASSQILTESPLHF
13	-	TRBV7-6	TRBD1	TRBJ2-2	TGTGCCAGCAGCGACAGGGTTCTCGGGGAGCTGTTTTTT	CASSDRVLGELFF
14	few	TRBV21-1	-	TRBJ1-2	TGTGCCAGCAGCAACGTCGGGACAGTCGGCGGCTACACCTTC	CASSNVGTVGGYTF
13	-	TRBV7-7	-	TRBJ2-7	TGTGCCAGCAGCTTCGGCGACACATACGAGCAGTACTTC	CASSFGDTYEQYF
15	-	TRBV9	TRBD2	TRBJ2-1	TGTGCCAGCAGCGTAGACAGGCGGGGGGATAATGAGCAGTTCTTC	CASSVDRRGDNEQFF
13	-	TRBV19	-	TRBJ2-2	TGTGCCAGTAGAGGCGCGGGACCCGGGGAGCTGTTTTTT	CASRGAGPGELFF
17	-	TRBV5-1	TRBD2	TRBJ2-3	TGCGCCAGCAGCTTGGCCTCTGCGGGGGGGGGCGGAGATACGCAGTATTTT	CASSLASAGGGGDTQYF
14	-	TRBV10-1	-	TRBJ1-4	TGCGCCAGTTGGATACGGGTCTCAAATGAAAAACTGTTTTTT	CASWIRVSNEKLFF